This record covers a single TCR beta chain. Its antigen is as yet unknown. These data are taken from a study of OX40 agonist ivuxolimab in advanced cancers. The study's findings and limits: With doses of 0.1 to 3.0 mg/kg, CD4+ and CD8+ blood T cells had undergone clonal expansion by week 6.

Generated by immunoSEQ multiplex PCR, the TCRdb table keeps only in-frame clones and is missing some. The repertoire holds more than 65,000 clones, with 85% as singletons. The source material was CD4+ or CD8+ T cells sorted from blood, sampled in a trial of the OX40 agonist ivuxolimab. The TCR was taken from an adult with an advanced solid tumor such as melanoma, head and neck, liver or kidney cancer.

DNA for the CDR3: TGTGCCAGCAGCAAGACAGGGTACAATCAGCCCCAGCATTTT. Its translation: CASSKTGYNQPQHF. The J gene is TRBJ1-5, the V gene TRBV27, with 7 bases that match TRBD1. Germline CDR1 MNHEY, CDR2 SMNVEV (reference sequence). Losses at the gene ends were 6 bases for V and 3 bases for J; bases not matched to a gene: 5. This CDR3 comprises 14 residues.